These 18 T cell receptor beta chains came from one sample sequenced in a study of blood T cell repertoires in COVID-19. Using immunoSEQ multiplex PCR, the repertoire was profiled, and TCRdb retains in-frame clones only, with some absent. There are 90,000 to 120,000 clones in the sample; just under 85% occur only once, and 2.5% to 4% lies in the top ten. The sequencing sample was made of peripheral blood. These receptors originate from a woman of 80 years or more with active or convalescent COVID-19.

The chain is built from TRBV6-6 and TRBJ1-3, with D unclear. V dropped 2 bases and J dropped 2 bases, with 7 bases sitting between them. This CDR3 comprises 14 residues. Germline CDR1 reads MNHNY; CDR2 reads SVGAGI (reference sequence). The CDR3 region has the DNA TGTGCCAGCAGTTACGCAGGAACTGGAAACACCATATATTTT. Amino acids: CASSYAGTGNTIYF.

The gene calls are TRBV19 and TRBJ1-2; 8 bases line up with TRBD1. Trimming at V came to 5 bases and at J to 4 bases, leaving 6 bases not matched to a gene. The germline CDR1 and CDR2 sequences are LNHDA and SQIVND (reference sequence). This CDR3 comprises 14 residues. CDR3 in DNA: TGTGCCAGTAGTGACAGGGGAGAAGGCTATGGCTACACCTTC. This translates into CASSDRGEGYGYTF.

J is TRBJ1-2 and V is TRBV3-1 (or the pseudogene TRBV3-2), with D uncertain. Germline V CDR1 and CDR2: LGHDT, YNNKEL (reference sequence). This CDR3 has 13 amino acids. Trimming took 4 bases from V and 4 from J, leaving 10 bases between them. The CDR3 protein is CASSPAGTYGYTF. CDR3 nucleotide sequence: TGTGCCAGCAGCCCCGCGGGTACCTATGGCTACACCTTC.

In its sample, this clone was seen a few times. The chain has TRBV19 and TRBJ2-7; TRBD2 matches at 9 bases. Germline-derived CDR1 and CDR2 are LNHDA and SQIVND (reference sequence). This CDR3 comprises 16 residues. V lost 4 bases, J lost 2 bases, and 9 bases stayed unmatched. CDR3: CASSRQATSGPYEQYF. The CDR3 DNA follows: TGTGCCAGTAGTAGGCAGGCTACTAGCGGGCCCTACGAGCAGTACTTC. The variable domain in full, completed from reference TRBV19 and TRBJ2-7, reads DGGITQSPKYLFRKEGQNVTLSCEQNLNHDAMYWYRQDPGQGLRLIYYSQIVNDFQKGDIAEGYSVSREKKESFPLTVTSAQKNPTAFYLCASSRQATSGPYEQYFGPGTRLTVT.

V is TRBV7-9 and J is TRBJ1-2; possible D gene TRBD1, 5 bases. CDR3 length equals 13 residues. Per the germline V gene, CDR1 is SEHNR and CDR2 is FQNEAQ (reference sequence). V lost 5 bases, J lost 8 bases, and 15 bases lay in between. The CDR3 DNA is TGTGCCAGCAGCCAGTCGGGGGGTTCCGGCTACACCTTC. It specifies CASSQSGGSGYTF.

This clone came up once. V and J are TRBV9 and TRBJ2-5; D may be TRBD2 (5 bases). Looked up from germline, CDR1 is SGDLS and CDR2 is YYNGEE. V lost 0 bases and J lost 5, with 14 bases in between. The CDR3 extends over 15 amino acids. For the CDR3, the DNA is TGTGCCAGCAGCGTAGGGGTCCTAGCTAGGGAGACCCAGTACTTC. This translates into CASSVGVLARETQYF.

V and J are TRBV5-6 and TRBJ2-7; tentatively, D is TRBD1 (6 bases). The CDR3 extends over 16 amino acids. With 0 bases removed from V and 0 bases from J, the gap between germline ends came to 13 bases. Germline V gives CDR1 SGHDT, CDR2 YYEEEE. In DNA form, the CDR3 reads TGTGCCAGCAGCTTGGGAACCGGGACATACTCCTACGAGCAGTACTTC. It yields the protein CASSLGTGTYSYEQYF.

This rearrangement joins TRBV19 to TRBJ1-1; TRBD1 aligns across 8 bases. This CDR3 contains 14 residues. Germline CDR1 reads LNHDA; CDR2 reads SQIVND (reference sequence). Trimming took 5 bases from V and 4 from J; bases not matched to a gene: 6. The DNA for the CDR3 is TGTGCCAGTAGTCCGCCTACAGGGGGCACTGAAGCTTTCTTT. It translates to CASSPPTGGTEAFF.

The chain recombines TRBV6-5 with TRBJ1-4, with TRBD1 matching over 8 bases. The CDR3 covers 14 residues. V lost 8 bases to trimming and J lost 8 bases; unmatched junction nucleotides: 10. The germline V gene encodes CDR1 MNHEY and CDR2 SVGAGI. The DNA of the CDR3 is TGTGCCAGCTCTAACAGGGGGGTTAACGAAAAACTGTTTTTT. It encodes CASSNRGVNEKLFF.

Remarks on this clone: Additional DNA sequences in this sample encode the identical CDR3. The chain has TRBV27 and TRBJ1-1, with 7 bases fitting TRBD1. Germline CDR1 MNHEY, CDR2 SMNVEV (reference sequence). The CDR3 sequence is 13 residues long. V was pared by 4 bases and J by 2 bases, with 1 base of the junction left unmatched. The CDR3 region is CASSYRGNTEAFF. The DNA of the CDR3 is TGTGCCAGCAGTTACAGGGGAAACACTGAAGCTTTCTTT.

This sequence joins TRBV30 and TRBJ1-6; 8 bases map to TRBD1. The CDR3 length is 15 residues. The germline gives CDR1 GTSNPN, CDR2 SVGIG (reference sequence). Trimming at V came to 3 bases and at J to 8 bases, leaving 9 bases not matched to a gene. The CDR3: CAWSPSGGRDSPLHF. The CDR3 nucleotides read TGTGCCTGGAGCCCCTCAGGGGGCCGCGATTCACCCCTCCACTTT.

The gene calls are TRBV9 and TRBJ2-1; tentative D call: TRBD1 (6 bases). V lost 4 bases and J 5 bases, leaving 13 bases between the germline ends. Germline loops: CDR1 SGDLS, CDR2 YYNGEE. The length of the CDR3 is 14 residues. Here the CDR3 reads CASSRYRVDNEQFF. The DNA of the CDR3 is TGTGCCAGCAGCCGGTACAGGGTGGACAATGAGCAGTTCTTC.

The genes are TRBV28 and TRBJ1-1, with unresolved D. Germline V gene data show CDR1 as MDHEN and CDR2 as SYDVKM. The V and J ends lost 4 bases and 0 bases respectively, with 6 bases between them. The CDR3 sequence is 13 residues long. The CDR3 sequence: CASSSHMNTEAFF. CDR3 bases: TGTGCCAGCAGTTCACATATGAACACTGAAGCTTTCTTT.

The CDR3: CSASLVTGDNEKLFF. DNA of the CDR3: TGCAGTGCTAGTTTAGTCACAGGGGATAATGAAAAACTGTTTTTT. The rearrangement uses TRBV20-1 and TRBJ1-4, with 7 bases lining up with TRBD1. The V gene end was trimmed by 3 bases and the J gene end by 4 bases; junction bases not matched to a gene: 8. This CDR3 comprises 15 residues. In germline, CDR1 is DFQATT, CDR2 SNEGSKA (reference sequence).

The chain couples TRBV7-2 to TRBJ2-5; D not certain. The V end was cut by 2 bases, the J end by 4 bases, with 5 bases between. Germline-derived CDR1 and CDR2 are SGHTA and FQGNSA. The CDR3 runs 12 residues. The CDR3 DNA is TGTGCCAGCAGCTTAAACGGAGAGACCCAGTACTTC. This codes for CASSLNGETQYF. Complete variable domain (other parts from reference TRBV7-2 and TRBJ2-5): GAGVSQSPSNKVTEKGKDVELRCDPISGHTALYWYRQSLGQGLEFLIYFQGNSAPDKSGLPSDRFSAERTGGSVSTLTIQRTQQEDSAVYLCASSLNGETQYFGPGTRLLVL.

V and J are TRBV5-1 and TRBJ2-3; the D gene is possibly TRBD2 (5 bases). V lost 6 bases, J lost 7 bases, and 18 bases lay in between. CDR3 length: 14 amino acids. Per germline, CDR1 SGHRS and CDR2 YFSETQ. Here the CDR3 DNA reads TGCGCCAGCAAGAGGGCCCTTAGCGAAAATACGCAGTATTTT. Protein product: CASKRALSENTQYF.

CDR3 region: CASSRYNEQFF. CDR3 coding DNA: TGTGCCAGCAGTCGGTATAATGAGCAGTTCTTC. The V and J genes are TRBV6-2 or TRBV6-3 and TRBJ2-1; unclear D gene. Trimming cost V 5 bases and J 7 bases, with 6 bases left between them. The CDR3 is 11 residues long. Germline V gene sequence: CDR1 MNHEY, CDR2 SVGEGT.

The V and J genes are TRBV28 and TRBJ1-3; TRBD1 might be the D (5 bases). Trimming stripped 3 bases from V and 9 bases from J, with 15 bases between. The CDR3 covers 14 residues. Per germline, CDR1 MDHEN and CDR2 SYDVKM. The CDR3 nucleotides are TGTGCCAGCAGTTTGGCAGGGCGGGAATTCACCATATATTTT. Encoded protein: CASSLAGREFTIYF.